These T cell receptor beta chains were read from a single sample in a study of T cell responses to AZD1222 COVID-19 vaccine. Generated by immunoSEQ multiplex PCR, the TCRdb table keeps only in-frame clones and is missing some. The sample comprises over 110,000 clones, more than 85% of which are singletons, and around 12% rests with the top ten. The material sequenced was peripheral blood, taken after recovery from COVID-19. The origin of the receptors is an adult who had recovered from COVID-19. Each CDR3 is given with its conserved first and last residue. A D gene is named only where the DNA matches it firmly. For some rows the clone size is stated as once, few or many, or as a class when expanded; others skip it.

size: few
D: -
J: TRBJ1-4
V: TRBV9
DNA: TGTGCCAGCAGCGTAGGGCAGGGGGAAAAACTGTTTTTT
CDR3: CASSVGQGEKLFF

size: few
D: TRBD1
J: TRBJ1-1
V: TRBV6-5
DNA: TGTGCCAGCAGTTACGCGGGACAGCTGAACACTGAAGCTTTCTTT
CDR3: CASSYAGQLNTEAFF

size: -
D: -
J: TRBJ2-1
V: TRBV30
DNA: TGTGCCTGCCACAGGGTGGGCAATGAGCAGTTCTTC
CDR3: CACHRVGNEQFF

size: -
D: -
J: TRBJ1-1
V: TRBV18
DNA: TGTGCCAGCTCACCGGCAGGGTCCGACACTGAAGCTTTCTTT
CDR3: CASSPAGSDTEAFF

size: -
D: -
J: TRBJ1-2
V: TRBV29-1
DNA: TGCAGCGTTAGGCAGGGCTCGTTTAACTATTATGGCTACACCTTC
CDR3: CSVRQGSFNYYGYTF

size: -
D: -
J: TRBJ1-5
V: TRBV16
DNA: TGTGCCAGCAGCCAATTAGAGAGGGTAGACATTGATCAGCCCCAGCATTTT
CDR3: CASSQLERVDIDQPQHF

size: few
D: -
J: TRBJ2-6
V: TRBV6-1
DNA: TGTGCCAGCAGTGAAGCCAGCTCTGGGGCCAACGTCCTGACTTTC
CDR3: CASSEASSGANVLTF

size: once
D: TRBD1
J: TRBJ2-5
V: TRBV2
DNA: TGTGCCAGCAGACAGGGGATCCAAGAGACCCAGTACTTC
CDR3: CASRQGIQETQYF

size: once
D: -
J: TRBJ2-4
V: TRBV28
DNA: TGTGCCAGCAGTTTTGGTGGAGTAGCCAAAAACATTCAGTACTTC
CDR3: CASSFGGVAKNIQYF

size: few
D: TRBD1
J: TRBJ1-6
V: TRBV28
DNA: TGTGCCAGCAGTCTACAGGGGGGAAATTCACCCCTCCACTTT
CDR3: CASSLQGGNSPLHF

size: -
D: TRBD1
J: TRBJ1-1
V: TRBV27
DNA: TGTGCCAGCAGTTCCGGACAGGGGGAGTTTGAAGCTTTCTTT
CDR3: CASSSGQGEFEAFF

size: -
D: TRBD1
J: TRBJ1-2
V: TRBV30
DNA: TGTGCCTGTAGCAGGGGGCTACTCTCAACTTATGGCTACACCTTC
CDR3: CACSRGLLSTYGYTF

size: -
D: -
J: TRBJ2-1
V: TRBV5-5
DNA: TGTGCCAGCAGCCTCCGGGCCTCCCGCTCCTACAATGAGCAGTTCTTC
CDR3: CASSLRASRSYNEQFF

size: -
D: -
J: TRBJ2-7
V: TRBV5-1
DNA: TGCGCCAGCAGCCTATGGACAGACCCTTGGGAGCAGTACTTC
CDR3: CASSLWTDPWEQYF

size: -
D: -
J: TRBJ2-1
V: TRBV4-1
DNA: TGCGCCAGCAGCAGAGCGGAAACCTACAATGAGCAGTTCTTC
CDR3: CASSRAETYNEQFF

size: -
D: -
J: TRBJ2-1
V: TRBV5-4
DNA: TGTGCCAGCAGCTTGTCCGGCTCCCAGAATGAGCAGTTCTTC
CDR3: CASSLSGSQNEQFF

size: -
D: -
J: TRBJ2-7
V: TRBV21-1
DNA: TGTGCCAGCAGCAAAGTCGGGCCAGGGGATGCCTACGAGCAGTACTTC
CDR3: CASSKVGPGDAYEQYF

size: -
D: -
J: TRBJ2-7
V: TRBV11-2
DNA: TGTGCCAGCAGCTTACGCGCGGGCATCTCCTACGAGCAGTACTTC
CDR3: CASSLRAGISYEQYF

size: few
D: -
J: TRBJ1-2
V: TRBV5-4
DNA: TGTGCCAGCAGCTTGGACAGGGTTCGTCGAGGTGGCTACACCTTC
CDR3: CASSLDRVRRGGYTF

size: -
D: -
J: TRBJ2-3
V: TRBV18
DNA: TGTGCCAGCTCACCGCTTTCCACAGATACGCAGTATTTT
CDR3: CASSPLSTDTQYF

size: -
D: -
J: TRBJ2-1
V: TRBV3-1/TRBV3-2
DNA: TGTGCCAGCAGCCAAGATATCGTGACTAACAATGAGCAGTTCTTC
CDR3: CASSQDIVTNNEQFF

size: -
D: -
J: TRBJ2-3
V: TRBV6-5
DNA: TGTGCCAGCAGTCCAATCGGACAGTCAGATACGCAGTATTTT
CDR3: CASSPIGQSDTQYF

size: -
D: -
J: TRBJ2-7
V: TRBV5-1
DNA: TGCGCCAGCAGCTTACAGGAGACCTACGAGCAGTACTTC
CDR3: CASSLQETYEQYF

size: once
D: -
J: TRBJ1-2
V: TRBV7-8
DNA: TGTGCCAGCAGCTTAGTAGTCCCCTCTGTTGGGGGAAACTATGGCTACACCTTC
CDR3: CASSLVVPSVGGNYGYTF

size: once
D: TRBD1
J: TRBJ2-7
V: TRBV11-2
DNA: TGTGCCAGCAGCCTAGGGACAGGCTACTTCTACGAGCAGTACTTC
CDR3: CASSLGTGYFYEQYF

size: -
D: -
J: TRBJ2-3
V: TRBV2
DNA: TGTGCCAGCGACTCCGGGAGCCTTAGCACAGATACGCAGTATTTT
CDR3: CASDSGSLSTDTQYF

size: -
D: TRBD1
J: TRBJ1-5
V: TRBV7-2
DNA: TGTGCCAGCAGCTCCCGACAGGGAAATCAGCCCCAGCATTTT
CDR3: CASSSRQGNQPQHF

size: -
D: TRBD2
J: TRBJ2-1
V: TRBV19
DNA: TGTGCCAGTAGTAAAGCGGGAGGGCCTAGGAATGAGCAGTTCTTC
CDR3: CASSKAGGPRNEQFF

size: -
D: -
J: TRBJ2-7
V: TRBV27
DNA: TGTGCCAGCAGCTTTTGGGGCAGTGGCTACGAGCAGTACTTC
CDR3: CASSFWGSGYEQYF

size: once
D: -
J: TRBJ1-2
V: TRBV6-2/TRBV6-3
DNA: TGTGCCAGCAGTTATATGGGGGCCTCTAACTATGGCTACACCTTC
CDR3: CASSYMGASNYGYTF

size: once
D: -
J: TRBJ1-1
V: TRBV7-9
DNA: TGTGCCAGCAGCTTAGAAGGGCCCACTGAAGCTTTCTTT
CDR3: CASSLEGPTEAFF

size: -
D: TRBD1
J: TRBJ2-7
V: TRBV6-5
DNA: TGTGCCAGCAGAACCGGGACAGCATCCTACGAGCAGTACTTC
CDR3: CASRTGTASYEQYF

size: -
D: TRBD2
J: TRBJ2-1
V: TRBV9
DNA: TGTGCCAGCAGCGTAGACCCGGGAGGGCACAATGAGCAGTTCTTC
CDR3: CASSVDPGGHNEQFF

size: -
D: TRBD1
J: TRBJ1-2
V: TRBV7-9
DNA: TGTGCCAGCAGCTTAGACAGGGGACCGAATTCCTTC
CDR3: CASSLDRGPNSF

size: -
D: TRBD1
J: TRBJ1-5
V: TRBV5-6
DNA: TGTGCCAGCAGCTTGGCCCCGGGACAGAATCAGCCCCAGCATTTT
CDR3: CASSLAPGQNQPQHF